This TCR beta chain came from a study of PD-1 blockade in classical Hodgkin lymphoma (dated by TCRdb to the early 2020s). For the wider study: Nivolumab dosing was 3 mg/kg intravenously every 2 weeks, continuing until either disease progression or unacceptable toxicity. To define a peripheral blood immune signature of response to PD-1 blockade in classical Hodgkin lymphoma, the study combined TCR beta sequencing with CyTOF. Study-wide conclusions, independent of this receptor: Among trial patients, those achieving complete response had baseline diversity similar to that of newly diagnosed patients, while diversity was significantly lower in partial responders and progressors. By C4D1, a significant rise was seen in CD4+ TCR diversity but not in CD8+ TCR diversity (p=0.0027 vs p=0.16), and the rise was most apparent among complete responders (p=0.02). Lower diversity was seen in patients whose nivolumab began less than 1 year after ASCT, and these patients were left out of later analyses so that immune reconstitution would not confound the results. Baseline TCR diversity was reported to be lower in newly diagnosed patients than in healthy donors and to be lower still in relapsed/refractory patients. The study was limited to a single clinical trial cohort, and causes of repertoire differences, possibly disease activity or prior therapy, remained undefined.

The Qiagen DNeasy kit was used to extract genomic DNA from unsorted PBMCs and from the negatively selected CD4+ and CD8+ fractions. TCR beta CDR3 regions were subjected to amplification by immunoSEQ multiplex PCR with primers that anneal to V and J segments. Amplification bias was minimized using a synthetic immune receptor repertoire, and residual bias was removed computationally after sequencing. The original pipeline was this. Repertoire diversity was quantified as the Shannon entropy index using custom Python scripts. Unsorted, CD4+ and CD8+ repertoires were analyzed separately, except for combined analyses in which CD4+ and CD8+ sequences were merged in silico. Clonal expansion was defined as at least a 2-fold frequency increase after treatment relative to C1D1, with a pseudocount of 0.5 for undetected baseline clones. Singleton clones were defined as clones with 0 or 1 copy at C1D1, and non-singleton clones were defined as clones with 2 or more copies. By matching protein sequences in sorted samples from the same patient, clones expanded in unsorted samples were annotated as CD4+, CD8+ or unknown. Wilcoxon tests on paired samples were used to test diversity changes from C1D1 to C4D1. Drawn from immuneACCESS, this table holds only the in-frame rearrangements with V and J called that TCRdb kept. Clones are partly lost; checked studies trace under half to an unresolved V gene and leave the rest unexplained. The V and J calls and clone size come from that table; D and trimming were worked out from the DNA. This sample comprises nearly 55,000 clones, over 70% of them detected only once. The ten largest clones add up to roughly 15% of the sample.

This specimen's time point label, interpreted: cycle 1 day 1 (C1D1), immediately before nivolumab initiation. Relapse after autologous stem cell transplantation had occurred in all trial patients, and cohorts A, B and C were distinguished by prior brentuximab vedotin exposure. The trial cohort included around 60 patients with relapsed/refractory classical Hodgkin lymphoma, and each patient had a best overall response of complete response, partial response or progressive disease. In the multi-cohort phase II CheckMate 205 trial, trial patients received single-agent nivolumab. Best overall response was determined by an independent review committee according to the 2007 International Working Group response criteria. Trial PBMCs were collected immediately before nivolumab initiation (C1D1) and during therapy at cycle 2 day 1 and cycle 4 day 1. Peripheral blood was collected in 8 mL Vacutainer Cell Preparation Tubes, from which PBMCs were isolated by centrifugation and then cryopreserved.

CDR1 SGHTA and CDR2 FQGTGA are derived from the germline V gene. The V end gives up 5 bases and the J end 4 bases, leaving 7 bases in the junction not matched to a gene. The cysteine opens and the phenylalanine closes a CDR3 of 15 amino acids. Of all the DNA, just the CDR3 is kept, 45 bases in frame from base 1. Comment on this clone: Its antigen is not yet known. The sample holds no much larger clone one base away, and base qualities are not on file.

The chain joins TRBV7-3 to TRBJ2-2; TRBD1 fits 7 bases in the junction. This clonotype was obtained from a human donor with classical Hodgkin lymphoma. Sequencing used peripheral blood mononuclear cells (PBMCs), obtained at baseline. The nucleotides are TGTGCCAGCAGCCGCGACAGGGTTGTCACCGGGGAGCTGTTTTTT. Its translation is CASSRDRVVTGELFF. Reference TRBV7-3 and TRBJ2-2 genes cover what lies past the CDR3, so the full variable domain is GAGVSQTPSNKVTEKGKYVELRCDPISGHTALYWYRQSLGQGPEFLIYFQGTGAADDSGLPNDRFFAVRPEGSVSTLKIQRTERGDSAVYLCASSRDRVVTGELFFGEGSRLTVL.